These 11 T cell receptor beta chains were sequenced from one sample in a study of siplizumab effects on memory and regulatory T cells. Clones were read by immunoSEQ multiplex PCR, and TCRdb kept only the in-frame ones, dropping some. The sample lists more than 60,000 clones; 93% were seen once. The sequenced sample was CD8+ T cells sorted from blood. These receptors came from a human donor in good health.

CDR3 protein: CASSLVANYNEQFF. The CDR3 DNA reads TGTGCCAGCAGCTTGGTGGCCAACTACAATGAGCAGTTCTTC. The chain carries TRBV5-6 and TRBJ2-1; no clear D gene. CDR1 is SGHDT and CDR2 is YYEEEE in the germline V gene. Trimming removed 0 bases from V and 3 bases from J, with 7 bases in between. The CDR3 runs to 14 residues.

The chain joins TRBV1 to TRBJ1-6; TRBD1 is taken as the D call from the table, unchecked against the DNA. TRBV1 is a documented pseudogene. This CDR3 region has 15 residues. CDR3 protein: CTSSQSGPGNSPLHF. For the CDR3, the DNA is TGCACCAGCAGCCAATCAGGTCCAGGGAACTCACCCCTCCACTTT.

V and J are TRBV5-4 and TRBJ2-1; TRBD2 matches 14 bases. Trimming took 1 base from V and 5 from J; bases not matched to a gene: 5. Germline V gene data show CDR1 as SGHNT and CDR2 as YYREEE (reference sequence). The CDR3 has 17 residues. CDR3 in amino acids: CASSLSGLAGAHNEQFF. DNA for the CDR3: TGTGCCAGCAGCTTGTCGGGACTAGCGGGGGCTCACAATGAGCAGTTCTTC.

This clone was detected once. The rearrangement links TRBV15 to TRBJ2-3, with D tentatively TRBD2 (6 bases). V was clipped by 0 bases and J by 2 bases, with 15 bases between them. The germline V gene encodes CDR1 LNHNV and CDR2 YYDKDF (reference sequence). This CDR3 has 17 amino acids. CDR3 residues: CATSRDRGGSNTDTQYF. DNA for the CDR3: TGTGCCACCAGCAGAGATCGGGGAGGATCGAACACAGATACGCAGTATTTT.

The rearrangement uses TRBV6-5 and TRBJ2-2; TRBD2 matches 7 bases. V shed 4 bases, J shed 4 bases, and the junction held 6 bases outside the gene matches. The germline V gene has CDR1 MNHEY and CDR2 SVGAGI. The CDR3 has 15 residues. CDR3 region: CASSWRGYGTGELFF. The CDR3 nucleotides are TGTGCCAGCAGTTGGCGGGGGTACGGCACCGGGGAGCTGTTTTTT.

The rearrangement links TRBV30 to TRBJ2-1; TRBD2 aligns across 11 bases. After removal of 6 bases from V and 6 bases from J, the junction contained 10 bases not matched to a gene. Germline V CDR1 and CDR2: GTSNPN, SVGIG (reference sequence). CDR3 length equals 15 residues. CDR3: CACKFSGGAGNEQFF. The CDR3 bases are TGTGCCTGTAAATTTAGCGGGGGGGCAGGCAATGAGCAGTTCTTC.

The V gene is TRBV2, the J gene TRBJ1-2, with D perhaps matching TRBD1 (6 bases). The CDR3 length is 17 residues. The V gene's germline CDR1 is SNHLY and CDR2 FYNNEI. V dropped 2 bases and J dropped 0 bases, with 16 bases sitting between them. The CDR3 region has the DNA TGTGCCAGCAGTGAAAGGGGGGGCCTTCGAGCTAACTATGGCTACACCTTC. As protein: CASSERGGLRANYGYTF.

J is TRBJ2-5 and V is TRBV6-1; D tentatively reads TRBD1 or TRBD2 (5 bases each). Germline V gives CDR1 MNHNS, CDR2 SASEGT. This CDR3 comprises 15 residues. V was clipped by 3 bases and J by 4 bases, with 15 bases between them. CDR3 sequence (DNA): TGTGCCAGCAGTGAGGCTTCCGGGACGGTAGAGACCCAGTACTTC. Protein product: CASSEASGTVETQYF.

CDR3 DNA sequence: TGCGCCAGCAGCGTCTGGTCAGGGGCATCACCCCTCCACTTT. Translated, it gives CASSVWSGASPLHF. This sequence joins TRBV4-3 and TRBJ1-6; TRBD1 is a possible D gene (6 bases). The CDR3 loop spans 14 amino acids. Germline V gene data show CDR1 as LGHNA and CDR2 as YSLEER. V lost 5 bases to trimming and J lost 10 bases, with 15 bases between them.

The chain carries TRBV5-4 and TRBJ2-7; 10 bases match TRBD1. Trimming removed 3 bases from V and 3 bases from J; junction bases left unmatched: 3. Per germline, CDR1 SGHNT and CDR2 YYREEE (reference sequence). This CDR3 is built from 14 residues. In nucleotides, the CDR3 is TGTGCCAGCAGCTGGGACAGGGGTCACTACGAGCAGTACTTC. The encoded protein is CASSWDRGHYEQYF. The full variable domain, rest sourced from reference TRBV5-4 and TRBJ2-7, is ETGVTQSPTHLIKTRGQQVTLRCSSQSGHNTVSWYQQALGQGPQFIFQYYREEENGRGNFPPRFSGLQFPNYSSELNVNALELDDSALYLCASSWDRGHYEQYFGPGTRLTVT.

The chain has TRBV5-5 and TRBJ2-7, with 7 bases that match TRBD1. Germline V gene data show CDR1 as SGHKS and CDR2 as YYEKEE (reference sequence). This CDR3 has 16 residues. After removal of 4 bases from V and 2 bases from J, the junction contained 12 bases not matched to a gene. The CDR3 spells CASSPGQLAGTYEQYF. The DNA for the CDR3 is TGTGCCAGCAGCCCGGGACAGCTTGCCGGTACCTACGAGCAGTACTTC.